The next 23 T cell receptor beta chains were all read from a single sample in a study of brain T cells in children with intractable seizures. Sequencing used immunoSEQ multiplex PCR; TCRdb keeps in-frame clones, though not all of them. The sample consists of around 80,000 clones, about 90% of them appearing once. Sequences were derived from peripheral blood, sampled at surgery. The receptors originated from a girl aged 2-10 years with Rasmussen encephalitis and intractable seizures.

The chain has TRBV30 and TRBJ2-1; D perhaps matches TRBD2 (5 bases). The CDR3 has 12 residues. The ends were cut back, 0 bases at V and 8 bases at J, with 8 bases in the middle. Germline assignment: CDR1 GTSNPN and CDR2 SVGIG (reference sequence). CDR3 protein: CAWSVSGDEQFF. DNA for the CDR3: TGTGCCTGGAGTGTATCCGGGGATGAGCAGTTCTTC.

The chain has TRBV5-1 and TRBJ2-7; the D gene could be TRBD1 or TRBD2 (6 bases each). The V end was cut by 0 bases, the J end by 2 bases, with 12 bases between. Germline CDR1 SGHRS, CDR2 YFSETQ. The CDR3 contains 15 residues. Written as DNA, the CDR3 is TGCGCCAGCAGCTTGGTTGGGGGGCAGGCCTACGAGCAGTACTTC. It encodes CASSLVGGQAYEQYF.

A word on this clone: A read error may account for a junction end that differs from germline. This chain connects TRBV11-2 to TRBJ1-4, with D unclear. The CDR3 is 12 residues long. The germline V gene encodes CDR1 SGHAT and CDR2 FQNNGV. The CDR3 region has the DNA TGTGCCAGCAGCCTAGAGACTGAAAAACTGTTTTTT. Amino acid sequence: CASSLETEKLFF.

The genes are TRBV2 and TRBJ1-6; D not resolved. The CDR3 spans 14 residues. V lost 7 bases, J lost 4 bases, and 11 bases lay in between. The germline CDR1 and CDR2 sequences are SNHLY and FYNNEI. The CDR3 region has the DNA TGTGCCAGCATCTCCGGGGATTATAATTCACCCCTCCACTTT. It encodes CASISGDYNSPLHF.

The V call is TRBV27, the J call TRBJ1-6; a possible D gene is TRBD1 (6 bases). CDR3 length equals 17 residues. Trimming removed 4 bases at V and 5 bases at J, with 18 bases between. From germline, CDR1 is MNHEY and CDR2 SMNVEV (reference sequence). The CDR3 here is CASSSFFGTTNNSPLHF. As DNA, the CDR3 is TGTGCCAGCAGTTCTTTCTTCGGGACAACCAATAATTCACCCCTCCACTTT.

This sequence joins TRBV27 and TRBJ1-1; 8 positions match TRBD1. This CDR3 has 13 amino acids. The germline CDR1 and CDR2 sequences are MNHEY and SMNVEV (reference sequence). J was trimmed by 4 bases and V by 3 bases; bases with no gene match: 1. CDR3 DNA sequence: TGTGCCAGCAGTTTCGGGACAGGCACTGAAGCTTTCTTT. It specifies CASSFGTGTEAFF.

The chain links TRBV18 to TRBJ2-2; D gene unclear. V lost 3 bases, J lost 5 bases, and 7 bases lay in between. Germline V gene sequence: CDR1 KGHSH, CDR2 LQKENI. The CDR3 sequence is 13 residues long. This CDR3 is CASSPAETGELFF. CDR3 nucleotides: TGTGCCAGCTCACCGGCGGAAACCGGGGAGCTGTTTTTT.

CDR3 region: CASSQARRNEQFF. The CDR3 nucleotides read TGCGCCAGCAGCCAAGCGCGTCGCAATGAGCAGTTCTTC. This chain links TRBV4-1 with TRBJ2-1; D is unclear. The CDR3 is 13 amino acids. From germline, CDR1 is MGHRA and CDR2 YSYEKL. V was pared by 1 base and J by 6 bases, with 7 bases between.

V usage is TRBV4-1 and J usage is TRBJ1-1; possibly TRBD1 for D (5 bases). In germline, CDR1 is MGHRA, CDR2 YSYEKL. Trimming took off 8 bases at V and 3 bases at J, with 16 bases between the two ends. The CDR3 contains 14 residues. In DNA, the CDR3 is TGCGCCAGCGGTCTTATTGACAGTGACACTGAAGCTTTCTTT. Translated: CASGLIDSDTEAFF.

The chain recombines TRBV7-9 with TRBJ1-2, with 9 positions matching TRBD1. V shed 5 bases and J 7 bases; nucleotides not matched to a gene: 11. Germline V gives CDR1 SEHNR, CDR2 FQNEAQ (reference sequence). The CDR3 totals 15 residues. The CDR3 region is CASSQPGQGFVGYTF. In DNA form, the CDR3 reads TGTGCCAGCAGCCAGCCGGGACAGGGATTTGTTGGCTACACCTTC.

The CDR3 here is CASREDNQPQHF. CDR3 in DNA: TGTGCCAGCAGAGAGGACAATCAGCCCCAGCATTTT. The chain links TRBV6-1 to TRBJ1-5; no definite D call. V gave up 6 bases and J gave up 3 bases, with 6 bases separating them. The germline CDR1 and CDR2 sequences are MNHNS and SASEGT. The length of the CDR3 is 12 residues.

The J gene is TRBJ1-5, the V gene TRBV18; possible D gene TRBD1, 5 bases. Looked up from germline, CDR1 is KGHSH and CDR2 is LQKENI. V was trimmed by 3 bases and J by 2 bases, leaving 8 bases between them. The CDR3 covers 14 residues. CDR3 nucleotides: TGTGCCAGCTCACCCAGGGAGGGCAATCAGCCCCAGCATTTT. It is translated as CASSPREGNQPQHF. Full variable domain (remainder filled in from reference TRBV18 and TRBJ1-5): NAGVMQNPRHLVRRRGQEARLRCSPMKGHSHVYWYRQLPEEGLKFMVYLQKENIIDESGMPKERFSAEFPKEGPSILRIQQVVRGDSAAYFCASSPREGNQPQHFGDGTRLSIL.

The V and J genes are TRBV15 and TRBJ1-2; D not resolved. The CDR3 covers 14 residues. V lost 1 base and J lost 5, with 11 bases in between. Germline CDR1 LNHNV, CDR2 YYDKDF (reference sequence). The DNA for the CDR3 is TGTGCCACCAGCAGAGGCGGAACAGAATATGGCTACACCTTC. It codes for CATSRGGTEYGYTF.

This chain links TRBV27 with TRBJ1-6, with D tentatively TRBD1 (5 bases). Germline V gene lookup returns CDR1 MNHEY and CDR2 SMNVEV (reference sequence). The V gene lost 5 bases and the J gene lost 10 bases, with 18 bases spanning the gap. The CDR3 sequence is 15 residues long. In nucleotides, the CDR3 is TGTGCCAGCAGTCAGGGACCGGGCTTGGGCTCACCCCTCCACTTT. Translating it yields CASSQGPGLGSPLHF.

V is TRBV19 and J is TRBJ2-7, with a tentative D call TRBD2 (6 bases). CDR1 and CDR2 from the germline V gene are LNHDA and SQIVND (reference sequence). The V and J ends lost 1 base and 0 bases respectively, with 10 bases between them. The CDR3 covers 15 residues. CDR3 nucleotides: TGTGCCAGTAGTATAGCCGGGACTGGCTCCTACGAGCAGTACTTC. Amino acids: CASSIAGTGSYEQYF.

The chain couples TRBV7-3 to TRBJ2-1; D ambiguous. CDR1 is SGHTA and CDR2 is FQGTGA in the germline V gene. V gave up 1 base and J gave up 7 bases, with 14 bases separating them. The CDR3 runs 15 residues. For the CDR3, the DNA is TGTGCCAGCAGCTTAAGCCACACCCCGGAGAATGAGCAGTTCTTC. It translates to CASSLSHTPENEQFF.

The chain combines TRBV5-6 with TRBJ1-1; D possibly corresponds to TRBD1 (5 bases). Trimming cost V 3 bases and J 0 bases, with 12 bases left between them. This CDR3 has 15 residues. Germline values: CDR1 SGHDT, CDR2 YYEEEE. The CDR3 reads CASSWMTDMNTEAFF. CDR3 DNA: TGTGCCAGCAGCTGGATGACAGACATGAACACTGAAGCTTTCTTT.

V and J are TRBV30 and TRBJ2-7; 10 nucleotides line up with TRBD2. The ends lost 0 bases at V and 7 bases at J; junction bases unmatched: 6. Germline V lookup: CDR1 GTSNPN, CDR2 SVGIG (reference sequence). The CDR3 has 14 amino acids. CDR3 bases: TGTGCCTGGAGTGTACGCCTAGCGGGAGATGAGCAGTACTTC. Translation gives CAWSVRLAGDEQYF.

This chain links TRBV5-8 with TRBJ1-5, with D perhaps matching TRBD1 (5 bases). The CDR3 totals 18 residues. The germline V and J ends were trimmed by 1 base and 0 bases, with 17 bases remaining between them. Germline V CDR1 and CDR2: SGHTS, YDEGEE. The CDR3 here is CASSLFLGTAHSNQPQHF. The CDR3 DNA is TGTGCCAGCAGCTTGTTCCTTGGGACTGCGCATAGCAATCAGCCCCAGCATTTT.

The chain has TRBV27 and TRBJ2-2, with D perhaps TRBD2 (6 bases). The V gene's germline CDR1 is MNHEY and CDR2 SMNVEV (reference sequence). Trimming left V 2 bases short and J 1 base short, with 8 bases between. CDR3 length equals 15 residues. CDR3 region: CASSLAGRNTGELFF. In DNA, the CDR3 is TGTGCCAGCAGTTTAGCGGGGAGGAACACCGGGGAGCTGTTTTTT.

The V gene is TRBV5-4, the J gene TRBJ1-1, with a weak D call TRBD1 (5 bases). CDR1 is SGHNT, CDR2 YYREEE, per germline (reference sequence). This CDR3 contains 16 residues. V lost 1 base and J lost 4, with 17 bases in between. DNA of the CDR3: TGTGCCAGCAGCTTGAAAGGGGAGGGTCGGGGCACTGAAGCTTTCTTT. Translated: CASSLKGEGRGTEAFF.

The J gene is TRBJ2-6, the V gene TRBV21-1; TRBD2, as called in the table, went unchecked against the DNA. TRBV21-1 is noted as a pseudogene. The CDR3 extends over 19 amino acids. DNA of the CDR3: TGTGCCAGCAGCAAAGAAAGCGGCGGGAGGGCCCCTGGGGCCAACGTCCTGACTTTC. The encoded protein is CASSKESGGRAPGANVLTF.

The chain carries TRBV28 and TRBJ1-2; a possible D gene is TRBD1 (5 bases). Trimming took 7 bases from V and 11 from J, leaving 26 bases between them. This CDR3 has 15 residues. Germline values: CDR1 MDHEN, CDR2 SYDVKM. DNA of the CDR3: TGTGCCAGCATCCCTTCCGCCGGACAAAGGGATTCATACACCTTC. Protein product: CASIPSAGQRDSYTF.